This record concerns one TCR beta chain sequence. This sample is drawn from a study of T cell changes during pregnancy in multiple sclerosis. Germline CDR1 and CDR2: MNHNS and SASEGT. V gave up 5 bases and J gave up 15 bases, with 10 bases separating them. The CDR3 contains 10 residues. Only in-frame clones appear in the TCRdb table, and some are missing; sequencing was by immunoSEQ multiplex PCR. This sample yields tens of thousands of clones, of which 80% to 90% are seen a single time; approximately 6.9% belongs to the top ten. The specimen was CD8+ T cells from peripheral blood mononuclear cells, collected in the second trimester of pregnancy. The V call is TRBV6-1, the J call TRBJ1-4; D gene uncertain. The TCR sequence derives from a female donor with multiple sclerosis, enrolled in a pregnancy study. This chain's CDR3 is CASSFGRLFF. Written as DNA, the CDR3 is TGTGCCAGCAGTTTCGGTCGTTTGTTTTTT.